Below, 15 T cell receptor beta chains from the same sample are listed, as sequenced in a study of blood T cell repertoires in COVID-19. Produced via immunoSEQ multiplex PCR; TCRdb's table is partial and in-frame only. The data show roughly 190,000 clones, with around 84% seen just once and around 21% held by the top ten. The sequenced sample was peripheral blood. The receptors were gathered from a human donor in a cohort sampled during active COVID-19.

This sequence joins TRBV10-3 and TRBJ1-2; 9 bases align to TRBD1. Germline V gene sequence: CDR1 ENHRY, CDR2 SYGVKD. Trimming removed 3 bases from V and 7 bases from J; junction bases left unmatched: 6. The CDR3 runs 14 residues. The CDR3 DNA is TGTGCCATCAGTGAACCGGGACAGGGAATTGGCTACACCTTC. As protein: CAISEPGQGIGYTF.

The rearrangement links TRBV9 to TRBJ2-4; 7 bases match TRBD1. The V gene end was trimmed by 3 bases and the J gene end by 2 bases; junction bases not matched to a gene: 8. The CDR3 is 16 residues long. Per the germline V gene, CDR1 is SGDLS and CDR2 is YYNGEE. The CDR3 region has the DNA TGTGCCAGCAGCGATGGAGACAGGGACCCCAAAAACATTCAGTACTTC. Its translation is CASSDGDRDPKNIQYF. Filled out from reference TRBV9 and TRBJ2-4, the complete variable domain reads DSGVTQTPKHLITATGQRVTLRCSPRSGDLSVYWYQQSLDQGLQFLIQYYNGEERAKGNILERFSAQQFPDLHSELNLSSLELGDSALYFCASSDGDRDPKNIQYFGAGTRLSVL.

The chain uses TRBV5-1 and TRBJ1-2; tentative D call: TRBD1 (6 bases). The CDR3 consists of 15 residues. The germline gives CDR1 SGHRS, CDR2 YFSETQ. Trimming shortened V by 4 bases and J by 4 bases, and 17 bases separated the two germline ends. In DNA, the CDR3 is TGCGCCAGCAGCATGAAGGGGGTTGAGGCCTATGGCTACACCTTC. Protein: CASSMKGVEAYGYTF.

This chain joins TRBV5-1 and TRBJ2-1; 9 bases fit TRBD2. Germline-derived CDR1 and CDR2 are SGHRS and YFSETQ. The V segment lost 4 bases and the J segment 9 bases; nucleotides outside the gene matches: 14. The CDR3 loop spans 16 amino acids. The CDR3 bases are TGCGCCAGCAGCGACATCGTTCAAGCGGGAGGCGGTGAGCAGTTCTTC. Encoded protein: CASSDIVQAGGGEQFF.

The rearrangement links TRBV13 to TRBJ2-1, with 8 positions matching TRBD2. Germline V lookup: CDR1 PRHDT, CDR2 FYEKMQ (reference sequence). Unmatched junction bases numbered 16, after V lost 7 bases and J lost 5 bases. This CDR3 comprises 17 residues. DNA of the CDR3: TGTGCCAGCACCAAATATGCCGGGAGGGGGGTGGACAATGAGCAGTTCTTC. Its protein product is CASTKYAGRGVDNEQFF.

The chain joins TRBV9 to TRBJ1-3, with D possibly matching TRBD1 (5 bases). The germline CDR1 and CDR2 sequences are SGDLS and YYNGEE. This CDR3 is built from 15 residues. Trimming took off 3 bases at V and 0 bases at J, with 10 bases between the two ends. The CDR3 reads CASSAGVGSGNTIYF. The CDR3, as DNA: TGTGCCAGCAGCGCGGGGGTTGGCTCTGGAAACACCATATATTTT. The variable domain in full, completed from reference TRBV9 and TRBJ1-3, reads DSGVTQTPKHLITATGQRVTLRCSPRSGDLSVYWYQQSLDQGLQFLIQYYNGEERAKGNILERFSAQQFPDLHSELNLSSLELGDSALYFCASSAGVGSGNTIYFGEGSWLTVV.

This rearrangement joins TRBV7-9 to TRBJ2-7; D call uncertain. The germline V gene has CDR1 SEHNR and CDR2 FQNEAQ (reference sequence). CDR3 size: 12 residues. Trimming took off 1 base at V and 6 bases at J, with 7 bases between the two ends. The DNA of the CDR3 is TGTGCCAGCAGCTTAGACACGGGCGAGCAGTACGTC. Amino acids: CASSLDTGEQYV.

The CDR3 protein is CATSRGGAIGGYTF. The CDR3 DNA reads as TGTGCCACCAGCAGAGGCGGGGCTATTGGGGGCTACACCTTC. V gene TRBV15 combines with J gene TRBJ1-2, with D possibly being TRBD1 (5 bases). The CDR3 has 14 amino acids. CDR1 LNHNV and CDR2 YYDKDF come from the germline V gene (reference sequence). Trimming took off 1 base at V and 8 bases at J, with 14 bases between the two ends.

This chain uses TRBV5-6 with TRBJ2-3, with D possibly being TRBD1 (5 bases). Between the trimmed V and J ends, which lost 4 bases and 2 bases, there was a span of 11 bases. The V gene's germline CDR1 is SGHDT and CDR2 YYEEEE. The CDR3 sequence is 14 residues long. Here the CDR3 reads CASSPDSVTDTQYF. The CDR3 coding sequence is TGTGCCAGCAGCCCTGACAGCGTCACAGATACGCAGTATTTT.

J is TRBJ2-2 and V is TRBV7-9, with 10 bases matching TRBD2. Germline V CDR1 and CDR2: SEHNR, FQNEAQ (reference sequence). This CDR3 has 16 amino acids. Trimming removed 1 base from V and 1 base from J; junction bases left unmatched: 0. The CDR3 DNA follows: TGTGCCAGCAGCTTAGGACTAGCGGGGAACACCGGGGAGCTGTTTTTT. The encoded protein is CASSLGLAGNTGELFF. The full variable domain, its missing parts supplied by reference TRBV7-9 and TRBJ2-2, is DTGVSQNPRHKITKRGQNVTFRCDPISEHNRLYWYRQTLGQGPEFLTYFQNEAQLEKSRLLSDRFSAERPKGSFSTLEIQRTEQGDSAMYLCASSLGLAGNTGELFFGEGSRLTVL.

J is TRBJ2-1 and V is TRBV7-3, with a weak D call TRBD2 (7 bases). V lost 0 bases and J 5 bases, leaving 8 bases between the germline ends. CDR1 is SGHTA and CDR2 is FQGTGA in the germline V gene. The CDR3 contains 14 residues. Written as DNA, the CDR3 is TGTGCCAGCAGCTTAACAGGGGGGGACAATGAGCAGTTCTTC. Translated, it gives CASSLTGGDNEQFF.

CDR3 amino acids: CASSLTGAYNEQFF. DNA of the CDR3: TGTGCCAGCAGCTTGACAGGGGCCTACAATGAGCAGTTCTTC. The rearrangement joins TRBV5-5 to TRBJ2-1; 7 nucleotides line up with TRBD1. Germline-derived CDR1 and CDR2 are SGHKS and YYEKEE (reference sequence). V shed 1 base and J 2 bases; nucleotides not matched to a gene: 0. The CDR3 consists of 14 residues.

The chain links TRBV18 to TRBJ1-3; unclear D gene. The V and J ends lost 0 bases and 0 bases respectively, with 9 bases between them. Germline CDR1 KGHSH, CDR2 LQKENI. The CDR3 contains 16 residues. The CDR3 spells CASSPPIRYSGNTIYF. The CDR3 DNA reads TGTGCCAGCTCACCACCGATTCGGTACTCTGGAAACACCATATATTTT. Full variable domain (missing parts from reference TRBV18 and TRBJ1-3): NAGVMQNPRHLVRRRGQEARLRCSPMKGHSHVYWYRQLPEEGLKFMVYLQKENIIDESGMPKERFSAEFPKEGPSILRIQQVVRGDSAAYFCASSPPIRYSGNTIYFGEGSWLTVV.

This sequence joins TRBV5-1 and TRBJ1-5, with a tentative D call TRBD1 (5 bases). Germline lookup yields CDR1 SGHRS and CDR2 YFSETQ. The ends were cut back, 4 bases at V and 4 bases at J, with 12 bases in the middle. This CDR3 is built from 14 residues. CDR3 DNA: TGCGCCAGCAGCGAATCGGGGGTGAATCAGCCCCAGCATTTT. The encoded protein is CASSESGVNQPQHF.

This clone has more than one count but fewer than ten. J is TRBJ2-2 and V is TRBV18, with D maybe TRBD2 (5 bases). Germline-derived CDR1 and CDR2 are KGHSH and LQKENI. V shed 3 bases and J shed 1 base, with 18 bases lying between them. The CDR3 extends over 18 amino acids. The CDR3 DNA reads TGTGCCAGCTCACCTGTATCCCCTGGCGGGCTGAACACCGGGGAGCTGTTTTTT. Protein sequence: CASSPVSPGGLNTGELFF.